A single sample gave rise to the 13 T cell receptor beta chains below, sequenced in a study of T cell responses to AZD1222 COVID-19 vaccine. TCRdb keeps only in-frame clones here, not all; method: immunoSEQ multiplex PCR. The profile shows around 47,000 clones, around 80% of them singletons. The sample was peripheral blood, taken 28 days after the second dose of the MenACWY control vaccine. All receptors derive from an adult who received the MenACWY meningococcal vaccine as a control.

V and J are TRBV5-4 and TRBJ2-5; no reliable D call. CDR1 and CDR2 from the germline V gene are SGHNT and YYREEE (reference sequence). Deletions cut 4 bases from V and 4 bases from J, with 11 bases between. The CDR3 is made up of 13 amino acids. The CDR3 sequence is CASSPTGRETQYF. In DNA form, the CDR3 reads TGTGCCAGCAGCCCGACTGGTAGAGAGACCCAGTACTTC.

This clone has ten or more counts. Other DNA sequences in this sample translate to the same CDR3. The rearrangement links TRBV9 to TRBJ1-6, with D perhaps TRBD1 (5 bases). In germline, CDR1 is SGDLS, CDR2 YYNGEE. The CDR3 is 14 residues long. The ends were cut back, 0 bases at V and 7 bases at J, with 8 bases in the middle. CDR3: CASSVGGENSPLHF. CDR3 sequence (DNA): TGTGCCAGCAGCGTAGGAGGGGAAAATTCACCCCTCCACTTT.

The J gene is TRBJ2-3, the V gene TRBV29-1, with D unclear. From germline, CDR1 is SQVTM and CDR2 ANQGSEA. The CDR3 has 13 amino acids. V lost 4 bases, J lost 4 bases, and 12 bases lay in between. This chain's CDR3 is CSVGNSRPDTQYF. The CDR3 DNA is TGCAGCGTTGGGAACAGTCGGCCAGATACGCAGTATTTT.

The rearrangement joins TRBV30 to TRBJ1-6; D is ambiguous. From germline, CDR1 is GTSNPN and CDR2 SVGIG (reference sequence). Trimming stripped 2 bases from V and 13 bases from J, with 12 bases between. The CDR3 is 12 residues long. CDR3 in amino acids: CAWSRTLSPLHF. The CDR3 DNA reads TGTGCCTGGAGTCGCACCCTTTCGCCCCTCCACTTT.

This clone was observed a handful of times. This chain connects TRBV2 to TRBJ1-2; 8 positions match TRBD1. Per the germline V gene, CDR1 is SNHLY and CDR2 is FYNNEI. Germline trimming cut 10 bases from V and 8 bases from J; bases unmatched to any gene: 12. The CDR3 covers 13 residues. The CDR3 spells CAMRGTGSGGYTF. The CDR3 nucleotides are TGTGCCATGCGGGGGACAGGCTCAGGGGGCTACACCTTC. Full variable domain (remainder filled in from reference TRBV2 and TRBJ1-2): EPEVTQTPSHQVTQMGQEVILRCVPISNHLYFYWYRQILGQKVEFLVSFYNNEISEKSEIFDDQFSVERPDGSNFTLKIRSTKLEDSAMYFCAMRGTGSGGYTFGSGTRLTVV.

As DNA, the CDR3 is TGTGCCAGCAGCTACAGGACTAGCGGGAGTGGGGATGAGCAGTTCTTC. This translates into CASSYRTSGSGDEQFF. The V and J genes are TRBV5-6 and TRBJ2-1; 13 bases are a match to TRBD2. The CDR3 is 16 residues long. V gave up 3 bases and J gave up 8 bases; unmatched junction bases: 8. Germline V CDR1 and CDR2: SGHDT, YYEEEE.

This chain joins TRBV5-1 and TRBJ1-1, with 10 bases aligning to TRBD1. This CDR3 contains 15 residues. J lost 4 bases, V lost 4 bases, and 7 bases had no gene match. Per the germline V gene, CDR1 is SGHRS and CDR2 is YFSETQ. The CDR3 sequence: CASSLRTGGATEAFF. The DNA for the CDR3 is TGCGCCAGCAGCCTTCGGACAGGGGGGGCCACTGAAGCTTTCTTT.

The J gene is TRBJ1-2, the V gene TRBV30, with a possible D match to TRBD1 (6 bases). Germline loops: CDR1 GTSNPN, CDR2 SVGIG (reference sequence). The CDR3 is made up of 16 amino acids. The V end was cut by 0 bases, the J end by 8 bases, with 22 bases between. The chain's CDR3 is CAWSVLLGLSQGGYTF. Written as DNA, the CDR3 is TGTGCCTGGAGTGTATTACTCGGACTAAGCCAGGGGGGCTACACCTTC.

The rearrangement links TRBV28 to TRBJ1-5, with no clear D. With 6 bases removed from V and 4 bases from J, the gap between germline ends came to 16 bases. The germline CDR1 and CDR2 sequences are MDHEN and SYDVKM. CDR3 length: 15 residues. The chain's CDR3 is CASSAPGSRNQPQHF. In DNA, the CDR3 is TGTGCCAGCAGCGCCCCCGGGAGCAGAAATCAGCCCCAGCATTTT.

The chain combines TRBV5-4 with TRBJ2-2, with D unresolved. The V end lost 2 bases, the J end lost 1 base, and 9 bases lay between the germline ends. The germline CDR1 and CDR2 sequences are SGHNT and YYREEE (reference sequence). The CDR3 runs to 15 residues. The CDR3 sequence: CASSFVGMNTGELFF. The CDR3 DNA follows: TGTGCCAGCAGCTTTGTGGGTATGAACACCGGGGAGCTGTTTTTT.

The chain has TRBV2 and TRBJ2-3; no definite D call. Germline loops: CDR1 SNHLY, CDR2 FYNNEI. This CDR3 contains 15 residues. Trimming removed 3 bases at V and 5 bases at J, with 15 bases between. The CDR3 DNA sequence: TGTGCCAGCAGTGACGCTATGCGGTTTGTAGATACGCAGTATTTT. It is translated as CASSDAMRFVDTQYF. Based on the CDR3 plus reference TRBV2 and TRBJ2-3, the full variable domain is EPEVTQTPSHQVTQMGQEVILRCVPISNHLYFYWYRQILGQKVEFLVSFYNNEISEKSEIFDDQFSVERPDGSNFTLKIRSTKLEDSAMYFCASSDAMRFVDTQYFGPGTRLTVL.

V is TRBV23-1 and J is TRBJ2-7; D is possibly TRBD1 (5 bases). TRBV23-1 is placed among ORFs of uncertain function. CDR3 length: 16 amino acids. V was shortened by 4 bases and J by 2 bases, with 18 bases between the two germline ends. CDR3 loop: CASSLHGRAKTYEQYV. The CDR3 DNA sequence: TGCGCCAGCAGTCTCCACGGCAGGGCCAAAACCTACGAGCAGTACGTC.

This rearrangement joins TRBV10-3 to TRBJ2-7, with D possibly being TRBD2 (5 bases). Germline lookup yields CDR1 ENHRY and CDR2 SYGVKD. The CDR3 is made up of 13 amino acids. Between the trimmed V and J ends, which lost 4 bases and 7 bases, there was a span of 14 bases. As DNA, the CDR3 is TGTGCCATCAGTGGCGCAGAGGGTGAAGAGCAGTACGTC. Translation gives CAISGAEGEEQYV.